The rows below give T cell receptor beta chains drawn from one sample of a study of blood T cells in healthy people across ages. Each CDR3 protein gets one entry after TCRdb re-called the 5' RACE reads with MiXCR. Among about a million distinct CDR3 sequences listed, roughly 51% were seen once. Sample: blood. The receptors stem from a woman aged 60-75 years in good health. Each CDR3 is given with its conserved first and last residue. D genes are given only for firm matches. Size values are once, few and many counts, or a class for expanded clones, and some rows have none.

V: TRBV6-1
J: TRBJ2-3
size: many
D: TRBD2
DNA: TGTGCCAGCAGGTCTAGCGGTAGCACAGATACGCAGTATTTT
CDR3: CASRSSGSTDTQYF

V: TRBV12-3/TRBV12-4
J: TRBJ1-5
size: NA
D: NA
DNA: TGTGCCAGCACCATAGACACCCCCAATCAGCCCCAGCATTTT
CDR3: CASTIDTPNQPQHF

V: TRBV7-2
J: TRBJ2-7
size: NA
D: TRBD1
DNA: TGTGCCAGCATCGGACGGGACAGCTACGAGCAGTACTTC
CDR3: CASIGRDSYEQYF

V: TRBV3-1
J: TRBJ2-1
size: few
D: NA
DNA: TGTGCCAGCAGCCCCCCCAGGGGGCTAGCGGGAAATGAGCAGTTCTTC
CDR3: CASSPPRGLAGNEQFF

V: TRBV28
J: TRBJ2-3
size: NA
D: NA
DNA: TGTGCCAGCAGTCCGAAGGGGTGGGGCACAGATACGCAGTATTTT
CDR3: CASSPKGWGTDTQYF

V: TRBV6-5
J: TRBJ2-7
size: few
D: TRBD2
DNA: TGTGCCAGCAGTCGACGGGCTAGCGGGAGCTACGAGCAGTACTTC
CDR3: CASSRRASGSYEQYF

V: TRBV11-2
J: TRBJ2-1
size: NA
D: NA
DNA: TGTGCCAGCAGCCACCAAACGGGAGATGAGCAGTTCTTC
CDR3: CASSHQTGDEQFF

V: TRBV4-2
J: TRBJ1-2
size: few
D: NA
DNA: TGTGCCAGCAGCCAAGACCCGGGTGTGCGGGGCTACACCTTC
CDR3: CASSQDPGVRGYTF

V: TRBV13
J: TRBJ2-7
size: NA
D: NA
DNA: TGTGCCAGCAGCTTAAAGCTAGCGCCCTCCGAGCAGTACTTC
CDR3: CASSLKLAPSEQYF

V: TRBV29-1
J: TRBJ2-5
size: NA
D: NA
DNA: TGCAGCGTTGGGGCGATCGGGACCTCAGGGGAGACCCAGTACTTC
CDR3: CSVGAIGTSGETQYF

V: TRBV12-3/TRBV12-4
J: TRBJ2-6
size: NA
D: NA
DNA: TGTGCCAGCAGCCCCGGACGGACACTATACTCTGGGGCCAACGTCCTGACTTTC
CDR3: CASSPGRTLYSGANVLTF

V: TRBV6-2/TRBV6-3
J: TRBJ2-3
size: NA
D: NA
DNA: TGTGCCAGCAGACCAGCGGACACAGATACGCAGTATTTT
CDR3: CASRPADTDTQYF

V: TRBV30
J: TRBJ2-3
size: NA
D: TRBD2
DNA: TGTGCCTGGAGTGCGGGTAGCGGGATCCCAGATACGCAGTATTTT
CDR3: CAWSAGSGIPDTQYF

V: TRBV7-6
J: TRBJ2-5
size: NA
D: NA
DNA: TGTGCCAGCAGGAATTCATCCGCCGGCCAAGAGACCCAGTACTTC
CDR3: CASRNSSAGQETQYF

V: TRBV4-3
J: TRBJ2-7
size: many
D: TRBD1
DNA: TGCGCCAGCAGCCAAGGGACAGGGGGAGGCTACGAGCAGTACTTC
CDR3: CASSQGTGGGYEQYF

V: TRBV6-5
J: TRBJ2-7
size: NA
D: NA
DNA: TGTGCCAGCAGCAAAGCAAGCGGGCCCTCCTACGAGCAGTACTTC
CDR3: CASSKASGPSYEQYF

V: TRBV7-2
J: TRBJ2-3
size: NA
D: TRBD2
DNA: TGTGCCAGCGCCAAGCGGGAGGGCCCGGATACGCAGTATTTT
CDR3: CASAKREGPDTQYF

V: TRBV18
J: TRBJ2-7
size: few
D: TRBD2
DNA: TGTGCCAGCTCACCAATAGCGGGAGGCCGGAGCTCCTACGAGCAGTACTTC
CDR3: CASSPIAGGRSSYEQYF

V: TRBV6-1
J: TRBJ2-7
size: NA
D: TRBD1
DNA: TGTGCCAGCAGTGAAGCGGCCGGGACAGGGCTCTACGAGCAGTACTTC
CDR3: CASSEAAGTGLYEQYF

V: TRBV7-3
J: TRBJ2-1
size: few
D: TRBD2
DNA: TGTGCCAGCAGCTCCCCCCCCGGGGGGAGTCTGTTTGGCAATGAGCAGTTCTTC
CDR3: CASSSPPGGSLFGNEQFF

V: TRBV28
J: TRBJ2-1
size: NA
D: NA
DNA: TGTGCCAGCAACCGGGTCCGGCCCCATGAGCAGTTCTTC
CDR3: CASNRVRPHEQFF

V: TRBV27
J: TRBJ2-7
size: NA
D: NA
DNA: TGTGCCAGCAGTTTTATCATAGCAGGGCTCAACGAGCAGTACTTC
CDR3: CASSFIIAGLNEQYF

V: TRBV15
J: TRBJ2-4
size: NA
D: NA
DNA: TGTACCACCAGCACCAGGGACAACATTCAGTACTTC
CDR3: CTTSTRDNIQYF

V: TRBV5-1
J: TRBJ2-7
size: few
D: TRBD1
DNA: TGCGCCAGCAGCTTGACCGACAGGGCGCCTTACGAGCAGTACTTC
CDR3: CASSLTDRAPYEQYF

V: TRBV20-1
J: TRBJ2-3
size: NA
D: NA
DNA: TGCAGTGCTAGGGGGTGGGGGAGCACAGATACGCAGTATTTT
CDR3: CSARGWGSTDTQYF

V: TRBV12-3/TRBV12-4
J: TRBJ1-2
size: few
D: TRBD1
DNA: TGTGCCAGCAGTTCCGGGACAGGCCTTGGCTACACCTTC
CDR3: CASSSGTGLGYTF

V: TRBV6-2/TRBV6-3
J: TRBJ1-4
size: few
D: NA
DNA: TGTGCCAGCAGTTACGCCGGTGGGGGTAATGAAAAACTGTTTTTT
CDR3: CASSYAGGGNEKLFF

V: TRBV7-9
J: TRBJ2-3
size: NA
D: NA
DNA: TGTGCCAGCAGCTTAGGTGGTGGAGAGAGGACAGATACGCAGTATTTT
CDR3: CASSLGGGERTDTQYF

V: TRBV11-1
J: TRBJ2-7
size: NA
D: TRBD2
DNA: TGTGCCAGCAGCTTAGCCGCGACTAGCGGAGCCTACGAGCAGTACTTC
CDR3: CASSLAATSGAYEQYF

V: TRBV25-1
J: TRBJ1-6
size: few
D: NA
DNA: TGTGCCACCCAAGGGGGAAGCTCCTATAATTCACCCCTCCACTTT
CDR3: CATQGGSSYNSPLHF

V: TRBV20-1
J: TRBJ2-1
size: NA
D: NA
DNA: TGCAGTGCTAGAGTACTAGAGGCCTACAATGAGCAGTTCTTC
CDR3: CSARVLEAYNEQFF

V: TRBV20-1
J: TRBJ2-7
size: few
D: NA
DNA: TGCAGTGCTAGAGTACCCGGATCGAACGGCGAGCAGTACTTC
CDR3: CSARVPGSNGEQYF

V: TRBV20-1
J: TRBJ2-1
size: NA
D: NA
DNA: TGCAGTGCTGAGCGTTGGTCCTACAATGAGCAGTTCTTC
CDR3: CSAERWSYNEQFF

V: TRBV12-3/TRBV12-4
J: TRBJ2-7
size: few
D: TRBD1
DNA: TGTGCCAGCAGTATCGGGACAGGCGGCGAGCAGTACTTC
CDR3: CASSIGTGGEQYF

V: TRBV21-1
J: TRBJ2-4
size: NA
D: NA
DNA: TGTGCCAGCACCCCGGGACAAAGGGGTTACATTCAGTACTTC
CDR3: CASTPGQRGYIQYF

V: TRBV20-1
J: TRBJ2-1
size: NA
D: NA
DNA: TGCAGTGCCTTGTCCGGGATGGTTAGCGGTGAGCAGTTCTTC
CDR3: CSALSGMVSGEQFF

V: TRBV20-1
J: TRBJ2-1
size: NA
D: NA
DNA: TGCAGTGCTGACCCGGGACTCGAAACGATTTCCTACAATGAGCAGTTCTTC
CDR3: CSADPGLETISYNEQFF

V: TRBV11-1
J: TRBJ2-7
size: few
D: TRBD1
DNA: TGTGCCAGCAGCCGCCGGGACAGGGGAATCTACGAGCAGTACTTC
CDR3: CASSRRDRGIYEQYF

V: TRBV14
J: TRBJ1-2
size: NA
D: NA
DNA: TGTGCCAGCAGCCAAGAACTAAGGACCTATGGCTACACCTTC
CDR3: CASSQELRTYGYTF

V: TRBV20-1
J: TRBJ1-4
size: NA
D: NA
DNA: TGCAGTGCTAGAGATGCGGCAGGGGTTCCGACTAATGAAGAACTGTTTTTT
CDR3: CSARDAAGVPTNEELFF

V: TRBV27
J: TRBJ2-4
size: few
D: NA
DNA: TGTGCCAGCAGTCCATCAGCCAAAAACATTCAGTACTTC
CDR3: CASSPSAKNIQYF

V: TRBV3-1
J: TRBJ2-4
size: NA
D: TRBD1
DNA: TGTGCCAGCAGCCAAGTAGGGGGCAACATTCAGTACTTC
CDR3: CASSQVGGNIQYF

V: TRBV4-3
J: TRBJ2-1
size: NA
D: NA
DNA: TGCGCCAGCAGCCAAGAGGGGCGGAGTTTAGATGAGCAGTTCTTC
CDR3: CASSQEGRSLDEQFF

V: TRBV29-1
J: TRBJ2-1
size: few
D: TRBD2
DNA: TGCAGCCACCTCAGCGGGAGATATGAGCAGTTCTTC
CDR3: CSHLSGRYEQFF

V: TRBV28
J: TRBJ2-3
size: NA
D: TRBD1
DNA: TGTGCTTGTTTCAGACAGGGGTACGATACGCAGTATTTT
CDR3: CACFRQGYDTQYF

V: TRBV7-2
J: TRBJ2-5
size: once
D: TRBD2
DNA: TGTGCCAGCAGCTTAGCTAGCGGGAGACCCCAAGAGACCCAGTACTTC
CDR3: CASSLASGRPQETQYF

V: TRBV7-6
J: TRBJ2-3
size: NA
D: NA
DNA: TGTGCCAGCAGCTTAAGGTACCGGGGGCGTAGCACAGATACGCAGTATTTT
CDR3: CASSLRYRGRSTDTQYF

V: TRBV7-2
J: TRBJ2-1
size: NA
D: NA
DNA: TGTGCCAGCAGCCGCTCCCACTACATCTGGAATGAGCAGTTCTTC
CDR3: CASSRSHYIWNEQFF

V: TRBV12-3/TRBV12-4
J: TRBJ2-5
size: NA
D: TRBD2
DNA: TGTGCCAGCAGTTTGTTTAGCGGGACCGAGACCCAGTACTTC
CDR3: CASSLFSGTETQYF

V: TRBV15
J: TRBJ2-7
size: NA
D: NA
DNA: TGTGCCACCAGCAGGTCCCCGGGACGGAGAGTCTACGAGCAGTACTTC
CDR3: CATSRSPGRRVYEQYF

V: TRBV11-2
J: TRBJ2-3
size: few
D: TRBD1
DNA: TGTGCCAGCAGCTTAGATCCCGGACAGGGAGGCACAGATACGCAGTATTTT
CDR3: CASSLDPGQGGTDTQYF

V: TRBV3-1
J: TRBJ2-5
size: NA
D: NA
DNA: TGTGCCAGCAGCCAAGATTTGGTGCAAGAGACCCAGTACTTC
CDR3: CASSQDLVQETQYF

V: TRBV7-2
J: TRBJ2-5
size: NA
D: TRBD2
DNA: TGTGCCAGCAGCCCCCTAGCGGGAGGTTACCAAGAGACCCAGTACTTC
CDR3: CASSPLAGGYQETQYF

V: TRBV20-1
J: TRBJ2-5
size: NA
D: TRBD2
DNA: TGCAGTGCTCAGCCCGGGACTAGCGAGAAAGAGACCCAGTACTTC
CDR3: CSAQPGTSEKETQYF

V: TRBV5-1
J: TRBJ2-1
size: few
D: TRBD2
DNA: TGCGCCAGCAGCTCCACTAGCGGGAGGGCCTATGAGCAGTTCTTC
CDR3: CASSSTSGRAYEQFF

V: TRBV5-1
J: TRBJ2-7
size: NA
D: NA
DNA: TGCGCCAGTAGGGTAGGGACGGATTACGAGCAGTACTTC
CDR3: CASRVGTDYEQYF

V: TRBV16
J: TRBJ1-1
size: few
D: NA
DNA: TGTGCCAGCAGCCAAAAACCCACTGAAGCTTTCTTT
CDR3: CASSQKPTEAFF

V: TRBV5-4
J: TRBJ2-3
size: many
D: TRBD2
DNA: TGTGCCAGCAGCCCCGGGGGGTTCACCGATACGCAGTATTTT
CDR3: CASSPGGFTDTQYF

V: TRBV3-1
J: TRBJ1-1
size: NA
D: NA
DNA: TGTGCCAGCAGCCAAGATTGGAGGACCACTGAAGCTTTCTTT
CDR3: CASSQDWRTTEAFF

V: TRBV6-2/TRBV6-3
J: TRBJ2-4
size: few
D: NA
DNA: TGTGCCAGCAAAACCTTTAGCGGCAAAAACATTCAGTACTTC
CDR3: CASKTFSGKNIQYF